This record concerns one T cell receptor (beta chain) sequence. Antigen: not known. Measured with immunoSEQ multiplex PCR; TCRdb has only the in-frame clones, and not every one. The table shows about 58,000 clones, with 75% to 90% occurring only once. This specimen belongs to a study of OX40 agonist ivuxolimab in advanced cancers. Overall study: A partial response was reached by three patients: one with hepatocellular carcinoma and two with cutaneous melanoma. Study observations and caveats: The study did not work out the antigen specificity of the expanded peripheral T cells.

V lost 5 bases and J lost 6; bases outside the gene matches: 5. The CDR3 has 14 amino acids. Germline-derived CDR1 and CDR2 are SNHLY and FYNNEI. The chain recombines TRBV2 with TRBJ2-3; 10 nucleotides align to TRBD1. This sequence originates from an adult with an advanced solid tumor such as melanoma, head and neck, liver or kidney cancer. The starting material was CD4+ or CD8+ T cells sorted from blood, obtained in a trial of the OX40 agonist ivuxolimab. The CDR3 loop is CASSFGQGGDTQYF. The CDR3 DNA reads TGTGCCAGCAGTTTCGGACAGGGGGGTGATACGCAGTATTTT.